The 24 T cell receptor beta chains below were found in one sample sequenced in a study of blood T cell repertoires in COVID-19. This table comes from immunoSEQ multiplex PCR, and its TCRdb copy is limited to in-frame clones, with some not included. The profile shows about 260,000 clones, 84% of them singletons. Sequenced material: peripheral blood. These receptors were taken from a woman aged 35 to 49 who had recovered from COVID-19.

The rearrangement joins TRBV19 to TRBJ2-3; TRBD2 matches 13 bases. Germline V CDR1 and CDR2: LNHDA, SQIVND (reference sequence). CDR3 length: 14 residues. After removal of 11 bases from V and 2 bases from J, the junction contained 4 bases not matched to a gene. The CDR3 here is CAATSGGFTDTQYF. The CDR3 nucleotides read TGTGCCGCGACTAGCGGGGGGTTCACAGATACGCAGTATTTT.

The chain joins TRBV3-1 (or the pseudogene TRBV3-2) to TRBJ1-2; TRBD1 aligns across 9 bases. Per germline, CDR1 LGHDT and CDR2 YNNKEL (reference sequence). The CDR3 loop spans 15 amino acids. V shed 2 bases, J shed 8 bases, and the junction held 9 bases outside the gene matches. The CDR3 loop reads CASSQTGQGVEGYTF. In nucleotides, the CDR3 is TGTGCCAGCAGCCAAACGGGACAGGGAGTGGAAGGCTACACCTTC.

The chain links TRBV18 to TRBJ1-5, with 7 bases aligning to TRBD1. Germline V gene data show CDR1 as KGHSH and CDR2 as LQKENI. The CDR3 runs to 14 residues. The J segment lost 2 bases and the V segment lost 5 bases, leaving 3 bases of the junction unmatched. CDR3 residues: CASSYQGGNQPQHF. In nucleotides, the CDR3 is TGTGCCAGCTCATACCAGGGGGGCAATCAGCCCCAGCATTTT.

The chain is built from TRBV5-1 and TRBJ2-3; the D gene is possibly TRBD1 (7 bases). Trimming shortened V by 5 bases and J by 3 bases, and 13 bases separated the two germline ends. The germline V gene encodes CDR1 SGHRS and CDR2 YFSETQ. The CDR3 runs 14 residues. This CDR3 is CASRPTGRTDTQYF. CDR3 sequence (DNA): TGCGCCAGCAGGCCGACAGGGAGGACAGATACGCAGTATTTT.

This clone occurred once. This sequence joins TRBV6-5 and TRBJ1-2; weak D call: TRBD1 (6 bases). V gave up 6 bases and J gave up 4 bases, with 15 bases separating them. Looked up from germline, CDR1 is MNHEY and CDR2 is SVGAGI. The CDR3 contains 14 residues. CDR3 DNA: TGTGCCAGCAGGCGAACACAGGGATCCTATGGCTACACCTTC. This encodes CASRRTQGSYGYTF.

The chain recombines TRBV28 with TRBJ1-2; D remains ambiguous. The germline V gene has CDR1 MDHEN and CDR2 SYDVKM. The CDR3 runs to 13 residues. Between the trimmed V and J ends, which lost 5 bases and 0 bases, there was a span of 7 bases. The CDR3 here is CASSPGSNYGYTF. The CDR3 DNA follows: TGTGCCAGCAGTCCGGGGTCTAACTATGGCTACACCTTC.

This chain connects TRBV4-1 to TRBJ1-3; 7 bases fit TRBD1. V trimming: 3 bases; J trimming: 0 bases; junction bases outside the gene matches: 14. This CDR3 region has 19 residues. Germline lookup yields CDR1 MGHRA and CDR2 YSYEKL. Written as DNA, the CDR3 is TGCGCCAGCAGCCAGACCCCCCGGACAGGATCGAGCTCTGGAAACACCATATATTTT. Residues: CASSQTPRTGSSSGNTIYF.

The rearrangement links TRBV28 to TRBJ2-5; D might be TRBD1 (6 bases). CDR1 and CDR2 from the germline V gene are MDHEN and SYDVKM. The CDR3 length is 14 residues. Trimming took off 6 bases at V and 5 bases at J, with 16 bases between the two ends. In DNA, the CDR3 is TGTGCCAGCAGACCTCCGGGACATCTCGAGACCCAGTACTTC. As protein: CASRPPGHLETQYF.

This chain joins TRBV29-1 and TRBJ1-2; TRBD1 agrees at 8 bases. Germline CDR1 and CDR2: SQVTM and ANQGSEA. Trimming took 2 bases from V and 8 from J; bases not matched to a gene: 10. CDR3 length: 14 residues. This CDR3 is CSVERQGSERGYTF. The CDR3 DNA reads as TGCAGCGTTGAACGACAGGGGAGCGAACGGGGCTACACCTTC.

The chain uses TRBV18 and TRBJ2-1, with TRBD1 identical over 10 bases. Unmatched junction bases numbered 7, after V lost 3 bases and J lost 11 bases. The germline gives CDR1 KGHSH, CDR2 LQKENI. CDR3 length: 14 amino acids. CDR3 amino acids: CASSPPDRGVKQFF. The CDR3 DNA follows: TGTGCCAGCTCACCGCCGGACAGGGGGGTAAAGCAGTTCTTC.

V usage is TRBV4-2 and J usage is TRBJ1-1; 7 bases are a match to TRBD1. The CDR3 has 14 amino acids. After removal of 4 bases from V and 11 bases from J, the junction contained 13 bases not matched to a gene. Per germline, CDR1 LGHNA and CDR2 YNFKEQ. CDR3 sequence (DNA): TGTGCCAGCAGCCTTACCGGGACAGACTCTGCCGCTTTCTTT. Its translation: CASSLTGTDSAAFF.

The CDR3 DNA is TGCAGTGCTAGTACTAGCGGGGGCAGCACAGATACGCAGTATTTT. Translating it yields CSASTSGGSTDTQYF. The chain couples TRBV20-1 to TRBJ2-3, with TRBD2 identical over 11 bases. This CDR3 has 15 amino acids. V shed 3 bases, J shed 0 bases, and the junction held 2 bases outside the gene matches. Germline V gene data show CDR1 as DFQATT and CDR2 as SNEGSKA (reference sequence).

CDR3 region: CASSPRTGGKTQYF. As DNA, the CDR3 is TGTGCCAGCAGTCCCCGGACAGGGGGAAAGACCCAGTACTTC. The V and J genes are TRBV6-5 and TRBJ2-5, with 10 bases fitting TRBD1. There are 14 residues in the CDR3. V lost 5 bases to trimming and J lost 6 bases; unmatched junction nucleotides: 6. Germline CDR1 and CDR2: MNHEY and SVGAGI.

The CDR3 spells CASSERGQMSETQYF. The CDR3 DNA sequence: TGTGCCAGCAGTGAAAGGGGCCAGATGAGTGAGACCCAGTACTTC. V is TRBV2 and J is TRBJ2-5; D perhaps matches TRBD1 (5 bases). CDR1 and CDR2 (germline): SNHLY, FYNNEI. V dropped 2 bases and J dropped 5 bases, with 15 bases sitting between them. This CDR3 is built from 15 residues.

This clone occurred a few times. The rearrangement uses TRBV10-3 and TRBJ2-3, with a possible D match to TRBD1 (5 bases). This CDR3 comprises 15 residues. The V and J ends lost 3 bases and 0 bases respectively, with 10 bases between them. The germline CDR1 and CDR2 sequences are ENHRY and SYGVKD. CDR3 in DNA: TGTGCCATCAGTGAACGACAGATTAGCACAGATACGCAGTATTTT. Its translation is CAISERQISTDTQYF.

V gene TRBV7-9 combines with J gene TRBJ1-1; TRBD1 is a possible D gene (6 bases). The germline V and J ends were trimmed by 3 bases and 0 bases, with 14 bases remaining between them. Per germline, CDR1 SEHNR and CDR2 FQNEAQ (reference sequence). The CDR3 loop spans 16 amino acids. This chain's CDR3 is CASSFWTATMNTEAFF. The CDR3 region has the DNA TGTGCCAGCAGCTTCTGGACAGCCACAATGAACACTGAAGCTTTCTTT.

This clone was seen a single time. J is TRBJ1-2 and V is TRBV7-2; the match to TRBD1 covers 7 bases. Germline values: CDR1 SGHTA, CDR2 FQGNSA. This CDR3 is built from 13 residues. The J segment lost 6 bases and the V segment lost 4 bases, leaving 5 bases of the junction unmatched. The CDR3 region is CASSSFDRDGYTF. The DNA for the CDR3 is TGTGCCAGCAGCTCTTTCGACAGGGATGGCTACACCTTC.

The chain has TRBV4-1 and TRBJ2-7; 8 nucleotides line up with TRBD1. Germline assignment: CDR1 MGHRA and CDR2 YSYEKL. The CDR3 extends over 19 amino acids. V lost 0 bases to trimming and J lost 3 bases; unmatched junction nucleotides: 16. This chain's CDR3 is CASSQEWGRGRDGYYEQYF. DNA of the CDR3: TGCGCCAGCAGCCAAGAATGGGGCAGGGGGCGAGATGGATACTACGAGCAGTACTTC.

The genes are TRBV11-2 and TRBJ2-3, with 9 bases identical to TRBD1. The CDR3 length is 14 residues. Trimming at V came to 5 bases and at J to 4 bases, leaving 4 bases not matched to a gene. The germline gives CDR1 SGHAT, CDR2 FQNNGV. DNA of the CDR3: TGTGCCAGCAGCGTAGGACAGGGGCCAGATACGCAGTATTTT. Its translation: CASSVGQGPDTQYF.

The chain has TRBV7-9 and TRBJ2-2, with 7 bases lining up with TRBD2. This CDR3 has 18 residues. The V and J ends lost 2 bases and 0 bases, in that order; junction bases with no gene match: 9. Germline CDR1 and CDR2: SEHNR and FQNEAQ (reference sequence). The CDR3 DNA sequence: TGTGCCAGCAGCTTAAAGGGCGGGGGAAACGCGAACACCGGGGAGCTGTTTTTT. As protein: CASSLKGGGNANTGELFF.

V usage is TRBV5-1 and J usage is TRBJ1-6, with TRBD1 identical over 7 bases. The J segment lost 9 bases and the V segment lost 0 bases, leaving 9 bases of the junction unmatched. The CDR3 length is 16 residues. Per the germline V gene, CDR1 is SGHRS and CDR2 is YFSETQ. The CDR3 DNA reads TGCGCCAGCAGCTTGGTCCCCCAGGGGGTGGGTTCACCCCTCCACTTT. Translated, it gives CASSLVPQGVGSPLHF.

The rearrangement uses TRBV6-5 and TRBJ1-2, with 9 bases aligning to TRBD1. CDR1 and CDR2 (germline): MNHEY, SVGAGI. This CDR3 is 13 amino acids long. With V trimmed by 6 bases and J by 2 bases, 1 base remained unmatched. The chain's CDR3 is CASRTGGNYGYTF. The CDR3 coding sequence is TGTGCCAGCAGAACAGGGGGCAACTATGGCTACACCTTC.

The V and J genes are TRBV2 and TRBJ1-5; 8 bases agree with TRBD1. The germline gives CDR1 SNHLY, CDR2 FYNNEI. V lost 8 bases to trimming and J lost 4 bases; unmatched junction nucleotides: 4. The CDR3 covers 13 residues. In DNA form, the CDR3 reads TGTGCCAGCCGGACAGGGCGGAATCAGCCCCAGCATTTT. This encodes CASRTGRNQPQHF.

The chain combines TRBV28 with TRBJ1-5, with D perhaps TRBD1 (5 bases). Trimming took off 1 base at V and 1 base at J, with 8 bases between the two ends. Looked up from germline, CDR1 is MDHEN and CDR2 is SYDVKM. The CDR3 has 15 residues. This chain's CDR3 is CASSLSRTSNQPQHF. In nucleotides, the CDR3 is TGTGCCAGCAGTTTATCCAGGACAAGCAATCAGCCCCAGCATTTT.